The 19 T cell receptor beta chains below were found in one sample sequenced in a study of CD8+CD57+ T cells in acquired aplastic anemia. CDR3 and TCR beta VDJ profiling relied on genomic DNA as the template. Each CDR3 protein gets one entry after TCRdb re-called the reads with MiXCR. The sample lists roughly 300,000 distinct CDR3 sequences; 55% to 60% were seen once. The material sequenced was sorted CD4+, CD8+, or CD8+CD57+ T cells (not recorded which) from PBMCs. Every receptor here comes from a human donor with severe aplastic anemia or a healthy control (not recorded which).

This clonotype was counted many times. The rearrangement joins TRBV6-1 to TRBJ1-1; no reliable D call. Germline lookup yields CDR1 MNHNS and CDR2 SASEGT. Deletions cut 0 bases from V and 1 base from J, with 6 bases between. CDR3 length: 14 residues. The CDR3 region is CASSEALRNTEAFF. The CDR3 region has the DNA TGTGCCAGCAGTGAAGCTTTGAGGAACACTGAAGCTTTCTTT.

The rearrangement links TRBV20-1 to TRBJ2-7; D is uncertain. This CDR3 is 13 amino acids long. Germline assignment: CDR1 DFQATT and CDR2 SNEGSKA (reference sequence). The V end lost 1 base, the J end lost 6 bases, and 13 bases lay between the germline ends. The CDR3 is CSARVSVAGEQYF. CDR3 sequence (DNA): TGCAGTGCTAGAGTCTCCGTGGCCGGCGAGCAGTACTTC.

This clonotype showed up just a few times. The rearrangement uses TRBV2 and TRBJ2-5, with unresolved D. The germline V and J ends were trimmed by 3 bases and 5 bases, with 16 bases remaining between them. The germline V gene encodes CDR1 SNHLY and CDR2 FYNNEI. This CDR3 has 15 amino acids. The CDR3 DNA follows: TGTGCCAGCAGTGAGGAGCCATGGCTATCTGAGACCCAGTACTTC. Protein product: CASSEEPWLSETQYF.

This CDR3 is CASGDRGYTF. In nucleotides, the CDR3 is TGTGCCAGCGGAGACAGGGGCTACACCTTC. The V gene is TRBV6-4, the J gene TRBJ1-2, with D possibly being TRBD1 (6 bases). Between the trimmed V and J ends, which lost 8 bases and 8 bases, there was a span of 9 bases. This CDR3 has 10 residues. In germline, CDR1 is MRHNA, CDR2 SNTAGT.

This clonotype was counted only a few times. This chain links TRBV29-1 with TRBJ2-5, with D perhaps assigned TRBD1 or TRBD2 (5 bases each). The CDR3 consists of 12 residues. Trimming took 6 bases from V and 4 from J, leaving 12 bases between them. In germline, CDR1 is SQVTM, CDR2 ANQGSEA. The CDR3 DNA is TGCAGCGTGGAGAGGGGTGGAGAGACCCAGTACTTC. As protein: CSVERGGETQYF. Full variable domain (missing parts from reference TRBV29-1 and TRBJ2-5): SAVISQKPSRDICQRGTSLTIQCQVDSQVTMMFWYRQQPGQSLTLIATANQGSEATYESGFVIDKFPISRPNLTFSTLTVSNMSPEDSSIYLCSVERGGETQYFGPGTRLLVL.

The chain has TRBV3-1 and TRBJ2-7; possibly TRBD2 for D (6 bases). From germline, CDR1 is LGHDT and CDR2 YNNKEL (reference sequence). V lost 4 bases and J lost 2, with 18 bases in between. This CDR3 has 16 residues. In DNA, the CDR3 is TGTGCCAGCAGCCGCCAGCTCGGCGGAGGGGCCTACGAGCAGTACTTC. This sequence encodes CASSRQLGGGAYEQYF.

The chain recombines TRBV19 with TRBJ2-1; 10 nucleotides match TRBD1. V shed 4 bases, J shed 8 bases, and the junction held 5 bases outside the gene matches. The CDR3 runs 14 residues. Germline V gene sequence: CDR1 LNHDA, CDR2 SQIVND (reference sequence). The CDR3, as DNA: TGTGCCAGTAGTAGGACAGGGGGGGCCTATGAGCAGTTCTTC. It yields the protein CASSRTGGAYEQFF.

The V call is TRBV10-3, the J call TRBJ1-2, with TRBD1 matching over 7 bases. This CDR3 has 12 amino acids. From germline, CDR1 is ENHRY and CDR2 SYGVKD. J lost 10 bases, V lost 6 bases, and 8 bases had no gene match. CDR3 sequence: CAISDTQGIYTF. In nucleotides, the CDR3 is TGTGCCATCAGCGATACACAGGGGATCTACACCTTC.

This chain uses TRBV20-1 with TRBJ1-2; D remains ambiguous. Germline CDR1 and CDR2: DFQATT and SNEGSKA (reference sequence). V shed 4 bases and J shed 4 bases, with 10 bases lying between them. The length of the CDR3 is 12 residues. The CDR3 DNA reads as TGCAGTGCTATTGAGGCAGTCTATGGCTACACCTTC. It specifies CSAIEAVYGYTF.

This clonotype was counted a few times. V usage is TRBV7-9 and J usage is TRBJ2-1; 12 bases match TRBD2. Germline CDR1 reads SEHNR; CDR2 reads FQNEAQ (reference sequence). The CDR3 totals 17 residues. V lost 2 bases, J lost 7 bases, and 9 bases stayed unmatched. The CDR3 DNA reads TGTGCCAGCAGCTTAAAGGGCACTAGCGGGAGGCTAAATGAGCAGTTCTTC. This gives the protein CASSLKGTSGRLNEQFF.

This clonotype has a count of ten or more. V usage is TRBV6-2 or TRBV6-3 and J usage is TRBJ2-5, with D unclear. Germline CDR1 MNHEY, CDR2 SVGEGT. The CDR3 has 11 amino acids. V gave up 10 bases and J gave up 2 bases, with 8 bases separating them. CDR3 region: CAIRRQETQYF. The CDR3 nucleotides are TGTGCCATAAGGAGACAAGAGACCCAGTACTTC.

The count of this clonotype is one. The chain joins TRBV19 to TRBJ1-4, with D maybe TRBD1 (5 bases). V lost 1 base, J lost 4 bases, and 7 bases lay in between. In germline, CDR1 is LNHDA, CDR2 SQIVND (reference sequence). The CDR3 totals 14 residues. CDR3 sequence (DNA): TGTGCCAGTAGTATAGGGGGGTTTAATGAAAAACTGTTTTTT. Amino acids: CASSIGGFNEKLFF.

This clonotype came up many times. The chain carries TRBV19 and TRBJ2-1, with TRBD2 matching over 7 bases. Germline assignment: CDR1 LNHDA and CDR2 SQIVND (reference sequence). The CDR3 is 17 amino acids. The trim removed 4 bases at V and 0 bases at J, leaving 9 bases unmatched. The CDR3 region is CASSRGRGFGSYNEQFF. In DNA, the CDR3 is TGTGCCAGTAGTAGGGGGAGGGGATTCGGCTCCTACAATGAGCAGTTCTTC.

Only a few counts were recorded for this clonotype. The chain uses TRBV7-8 and TRBJ2-7; D is possibly TRBD2 (5 bases). V shed 2 bases and J shed 3 bases, with 8 bases lying between them. Germline CDR1 SGHVS, CDR2 FQNEAQ. CDR3 length: 13 amino acids. The CDR3 protein is CASSLRESYEQYF. CDR3 DNA sequence: TGTGCCAGCAGCTTAAGGGAGAGCTACGAGCAGTACTTC.

This clonotype was recorded many times. V usage is TRBV18 and J usage is TRBJ1-2; D gene ambiguous. Germline V gene data show CDR1 as KGHSH and CDR2 as LQKENI. V gave up 3 bases and J gave up 1 base, with 9 bases separating them. The CDR3 has 14 amino acids. CDR3 sequence reads: CASSPWGNNYGYTF. The DNA of the CDR3 is TGTGCCAGCTCACCGTGGGGTAATAACTATGGCTACACCTTC.

This clonotype occurred many times. In DNA, the CDR3 is TGTGCCAGCAGCTTGGCGGGGACAGAAGAGACCCAGTACTTC. Amino acids: CASSLAGTEETQYF. This rearrangement joins TRBV5-5 to TRBJ2-5; TRBD1 aligns across 7 bases. The length of the CDR3 is 14 residues. The trim removed 0 bases at V and 3 bases at J, leaving 2 bases unmatched. Per the germline V gene, CDR1 is SGHKS and CDR2 is YYEKEE (reference sequence).

This clonotype was counted at least ten times. This rearrangement joins TRBV5-1 to TRBJ1-2; D is unresolved. The CDR3 runs to 13 residues. V lost 0 bases, J lost 2 bases, and 5 bases lay in between. Germline-derived CDR1 and CDR2 are SGHRS and YFSETQ. The CDR3 region has the DNA TGCGCCAGCAGCTTGGGGAACAACTATGGCTACACCTTC. Residues: CASSLGNNYGYTF.

This chain connects TRBV20-1 to TRBJ1-1; D possibly corresponds to TRBD1 (5 bases). V lost 0 bases and J 7 bases, leaving 15 bases between the germline ends. The CDR3 is 14 amino acids. In germline, CDR1 is DFQATT, CDR2 SNEGSKA (reference sequence). CDR3 protein: CSARERGPHNEAFF. The CDR3 DNA reads as TGCAGTGCTAGAGAGAGGGGACCTCACAATGAAGCTTTCTTT.

Remarks on this clonotype: At one end, the junction sequence differs from germline, possibly due to a read error. The V and J genes are TRBV12-3 or TRBV12-4 and TRBJ1-2, with D perhaps matching TRBD1 (5 bases). There are 13 residues in the CDR3. This CDR3 reads CAGSRRGREGYTF. The CDR3 nucleotides read TGTGCCGGCAGCCGACGGGGACGGGAAGGCTACACCTTC.